These T cell receptor beta chains were read from a single sample in a study of shared clonotypes between healthy human individuals. Method: immunoSEQ multiplex PCR; TCRdb's copy keeps in-frame clones and lacks some. The table shows millions of clones, with 85% to 95% occurring only once. The source material was naive CD4+ T cells sorted from blood. These receptors were obtained from a man aged 18 to 35 in good health. Each CDR3 is given with its conserved first and last residue. A D gene is named only where the DNA matches it firmly. The size entry is marked missing in some rows and otherwise reads once, few, many or a size class.

CDR3: CASSGKKAGYTF
DNA: TGTGCCAGCAGTGGTAAGAAGGCTGGCTACACCTTC
D: .
size: .
V: TRBV6-1
length: 12
J: TRBJ1-2

CDR3: CAISEGQGNGYTF
DNA: TGTGCCATCAGTGAGGGACAGGGGAATGGCTACACCTTC
D: TRBD1
size: .
V: TRBV10-3
length: 13
J: TRBJ1-2

CDR3: CASSFTGKTNEKLFF
DNA: TGTGCCAGCAGCTTTACAGGGAAAACTAATGAAAAACTGTTTTTT
D: .
size: .
V: TRBV5-6
length: 15
J: TRBJ1-4

CDR3: CASSLYGLAATDTQYF
DNA: TGCGCCAGCAGCTTGTATGGACTAGCGGCCACAGATACGCAGTATTTT
D: TRBD2
size: once
V: TRBV5-1
length: 16
J: TRBJ2-3

CDR3: CASKGIASAYEQYF
DNA: TGTGCCAGCAAAGGTATAGCGTCGGCCTACGAGCAGTACTTC
D: .
size: .
V: TRBV7-2
length: 14
J: TRBJ2-7

CDR3: CASSLVGVDEQFF
DNA: TGCGCCAGCAGCTTGGTTGGGGTCGATGAGCAGTTCTTC
D: .
size: once
V: TRBV5-1
length: 13
J: TRBJ2-1

CDR3: CASSLEVQGAGGELFF
DNA: TGCGCCAGCAGCTTGGAGGTACAGGGGGCTGGCGGGGAGCTGTTTTTT
D: TRBD1
size: .
V: TRBV5-1
length: 16
J: TRBJ2-2

CDR3: CASSAPGTGAVEQFF
DNA: TGTGCCAGCAGCGCCCCGGGGACAGGGGCGGTTGAGCAGTTCTTC
D: TRBD1
size: .
V: TRBV7-9
length: 15
J: TRBJ2-1

CDR3: CASTSREGNQPQHF
DNA: TGTGCCAGCACCTCGAGGGAGGGTAATCAGCCCCAGCATTTT
D: .
size: once
V: TRBV7-9
length: 14
J: TRBJ1-5

CDR3: CASSRSNSPLHF
DNA: TGTGCCAGCAGCCGTAGTAATTCACCCCTCCACTTT
D: .
size: .
V: TRBV7-9
length: 12
J: TRBJ1-6

CDR3: CASSLPGGPYEQYF
DNA: TGTGCCAGCAGCTTACCAGGGGGCCCCTACGAGCAGTACTTC
D: TRBD1
size: .
V: TRBV5-4
length: 14
J: TRBJ2-7

CDR3: CASSRTRTGEAFF
DNA: TGTGCCAGCAGCCGGACTCGGACAGGTGAAGCTTTCTTT
D: TRBD1
size: .
V: TRBV7-8
length: 13
J: TRBJ1-1

CDR3: CAISSFPGLAGGKNTGELFF
DNA: TGTGCCATCAGCTCATTTCCGGGACTAGCGGGAGGGAAGAACACCGGGGAGCTGTTTTTT
D: TRBD2
size: .
V: TRBV10-3
length: 20
J: TRBJ2-2

CDR3: CASSPTSGPYNEQFF
DNA: TGTGCCAGCAGCCCCACTAGCGGCCCCTACAATGAGCAGTTCTTC
D: TRBD2
size: once
V: TRBV7-2
length: 15
J: TRBJ2-1

CDR3: CASSEAATESKDTQYF
DNA: TGTGCCAGCAGTGAAGCCGCGACAGAGAGTAAAGATACGCAGTATTTT
D: .
size: .
V: TRBV2
length: 16
J: TRBJ2-3

CDR3: CASNPLGQGNTGELFF
DNA: TGTGCCAGTAACCCTCTGGGACAGGGAAACACCGGGGAGCTGTTTTTT
D: TRBD1
size: .
V: TRBV19
length: 16
J: TRBJ2-2

CDR3: CASSLDGRYEQYF
DNA: TGCGCCAGCAGCTTGGATGGGCGTTACGAGCAGTACTTC
D: .
size: .
V: TRBV5-1
length: 13
J: TRBJ2-7

CDR3: CASSLMDRVGTQYF
DNA: TGTGCCAGCAGCTTAATGGACAGGGTGGGGACCCAGTACTTC
D: TRBD1
size: .
V: TRBV9
length: 14
J: TRBJ2-5

CDR3: CASASGGAPIETQYF
DNA: TGTGCCAGCGCTAGCGGGGGGGCACCGATCGAGACCCAGTACTTC
D: TRBD2
size: .
V: TRBV6-5
length: 15
J: TRBJ2-5

CDR3: CSARDLTEAFF
DNA: TGCAGTGCTAGAGATCTTACTGAAGCTTTCTTT
D: .
size: .
V: TRBV20-1
length: 11
J: TRBJ1-1

CDR3: CASSVTRGPEWGDTQYF
DNA: TGTGCCAGCAGCGTAACGCGGGGGCCCGAGTGGGGAGATACGCAGTATTTT
D: .
size: .
V: TRBV7-2
length: 17
J: TRBJ2-3

CDR3: CASSYTSGPGYSNQPQHF
DNA: TGTGCCAGCAGCTACACCTCCGGGCCCGGATATAGCAATCAGCCCCAGCATTTT
D: .
size: .
V: TRBV5-6
length: 18
J: TRBJ1-5

CDR3: CASSAVLASQNTEAFF
DNA: TGTGCCAGCTCAGCTGTACTGGCATCCCAAAACACTGAAGCTTTCTTT
D: .
size: .
V: TRBV18
length: 16
J: TRBJ1-1

CDR3: CSATLAEQFF
DNA: TGCAGTGCTACCCTGGCCGAGCAGTTCTTC
D: .
size: .
V: TRBV20-1
length: 10
J: TRBJ2-1

CDR3: CASSDNAAYEQYF
DNA: TGTGCCAGCAGTGACAACGCGGCCTACGAGCAGTACTTC
D: .
size: .
V: TRBV6-1
length: 13
J: TRBJ2-7

CDR3: CASSRDRGSLYEQYF
DNA: TGTGCCAGCAGCCGGGACAGGGGATCTCTCTACGAGCAGTACTTC
D: TRBD1
size: .
V: TRBV7-2
length: 15
J: TRBJ2-7

CDR3: CASSYEGRKGSPLHF
DNA: TGTGCCAGCAGTTACGAGGGAAGAAAAGGTTCACCCCTCCACTTT
D: .
size: .
V: TRBV6-6
length: 15
J: TRBJ1-6

CDR3: CASSTFQGGTEAFF
DNA: TGTGCCAGCAGCACCTTTCAGGGGGGCACTGAAGCTTTCTTT
D: TRBD1
size: .
V: TRBV11-2
length: 14
J: TRBJ1-1

CDR3: CASSSGEAYGYTF
DNA: TGTGCCAGCAGTTCTGGGGAGGCGTATGGCTACACCTTC
D: .
size: .
V: TRBV28
length: 13
J: TRBJ1-2

CDR3: CASSSTGREKLFF
DNA: TGTGCCAGCAGCTCGACAGGGCGTGAAAAACTGTTTTTT
D: TRBD1
size: .
V: TRBV7-2
length: 13
J: TRBJ1-4

CDR3: CASSSTGTPAGPQHF
DNA: TGTGCCAGCAGTTCCACCGGGACCCCAGCGGGGCCCCAGCATTTT
D: .
size: .
V: TRBV6-6
length: 15
J: TRBJ1-5

CDR3: CASSPNAGISGNTIYF
DNA: TGTGCCAGCAGCCCTAACGCGGGGATTTCTGGAAACACCATATATTTT
D: .
size: .
V: TRBV11-2
length: 16
J: TRBJ1-3

CDR3: CASSVVPGGLETQYF
DNA: TGTGCCAGCAGCGTAGTCCCGGGAGGCCTCGAGACCCAGTACTTC
D: TRBD2
size: .
V: TRBV9
length: 15
J: TRBJ2-5

CDR3: CASSLAGTRNTEAFF
DNA: TGTGCCAGCAGCTTGGCCGGGACAAGGAACACTGAAGCTTTCTTT
D: .
size: .
V: TRBV11-2
length: 15
J: TRBJ1-1

CDR3: CASSGGRGTYTGELFF
DNA: TGTGCCAGCAGCGGAGGCCGGGGGACGTACACCGGGGAGCTGTTTTTT
D: .
size: .
V: TRBV2
length: 16
J: TRBJ2-2